This T cell receptor (beta chain) derives from a study of T-cell memory formation after mild COVID-19. General study findings and limits: Clones that shrank (day 15 to 85) were balanced CD4/CD8, whereas later expanders leaned CD4+. CD4+ contracting clones were mainly CM and EM; CD8+ ones, EMRA.

The CDR3 runs 14 residues. Germline values: CDR1 SGHNT, CDR2 YYREEE (reference sequence). With 0 bases removed from V and 0 bases from J, the gap between germline ends came to 6 bases. This clonotype turned up a few times. The target antigen is unknown. TCR alpha and TCR beta cDNA libraries carrying sample barcodes and UMIs came from 5'RACE with constant-segment primers. TCRdb reanalysed the 5' RACE reads using MiXCR and keeps one entry per CDR3 protein. The sample holds about 140,000 distinct CDR3 sequences, around 15% seen once. Sequencing was performed on PBMCs or a T cell subset sorted from them (not recorded which). The V and J genes are TRBV5-4 and TRBJ2-5; D perhaps matches TRBD1 (5 bases). The sequence was obtained from an adult woman who had mild COVID-19 (a few samples of this study predate the infection). Cell type and time point are not known. CDR3 DNA: TGTGCCAGCAGCTTGGAGGGGTACCAAGAGACCCAGTACTTC. Protein sequence: CASSLEGYQETQYF.